Presented here are 28 T cell receptor beta chains from one specimen sequenced in a study of blood T cell repertoires in COVID-19. TCRdb's copy holds only in-frame clones and misses some; the assay was immunoSEQ multiplex PCR. The sample yields 25,000 to 35,000 clones, more than 90% seen once. Sequencing was carried out using peripheral blood. These receptors originate from a human donor in a cohort sampled during active COVID-19.

The chain joins TRBV9 to TRBJ2-5; 7 bases match TRBD1. V lost 0 bases, J lost 0 bases, and 11 bases stayed unmatched. This CDR3 region has 18 residues. Germline CDR1 and CDR2: SGDLS and YYNGEE. The CDR3 coding sequence is TGTGCCAGCAGCGTAGGTCTTAGGGACAGATACTACCAAGAGACCCAGTACTTC. It is translated as CASSVGLRDRYYQETQYF.

The chain links TRBV16 to TRBJ1-2; no clear D. Trimming cost V 0 bases and J 2 bases, with 10 bases left between them. The CDR3 is 15 residues long. The germline CDR1 and CDR2 sequences are KGHSY and FQNENV. CDR3 protein: CASSQSYPGNYGYTF. In nucleotides, the CDR3 is TGTGCCAGCAGCCAATCGTACCCGGGGAACTATGGCTACACCTTC.

The gene calls are TRBV29-1 and TRBJ2-2, with 12 bases identical to TRBD2. Germline V lookup: CDR1 SQVTM, CDR2 ANQGSEA. V lost 6 bases, J lost 3 bases, and 11 bases stayed unmatched. The CDR3 has 17 residues. The CDR3 spells CSVGGLAGGPDTGELFF. CDR3 nucleotide sequence: TGCAGCGTGGGGGGTCTAGCGGGAGGGCCGGACACCGGGGAGCTGTTTTTT.

The DNA for the CDR3 is TGTGCCAGCAGCCCCGGAGTGGGCTACGAGCAGTACTTC. This sequence encodes CASSPGVGYEQYF. The chain uses TRBV5-4 and TRBJ2-7, with D uncertain. The germline V gene has CDR1 SGHNT and CDR2 YYREEE (reference sequence). The CDR3 has 13 residues. Trimming left V 4 bases short and J 3 bases short, with 11 bases between.

The chain recombines TRBV5-6 with TRBJ2-3, with 9 positions matching TRBD2. J was trimmed by 0 bases and V by 1 base; bases with no gene match: 12. The CDR3 consists of 19 residues. Germline V gene sequence: CDR1 SGHDT, CDR2 YYEEEE. The CDR3: CASSLRRGRGLGSTDTQYF. CDR3 in DNA: TGTGCCAGCAGCTTGCGGCGCGGGAGGGGGTTAGGAAGCACAGATACGCAGTATTTT.

The chain is built from TRBV11-2 and TRBJ2-7; D unresolved. The CDR3 consists of 13 residues. V was trimmed by 7 bases and J by 2 bases, leaving 12 bases between them. Germline loops: CDR1 SGHAT, CDR2 FQNNGV. The CDR3, as DNA: TGTGCCAGCACTTTGACTCCTACCTACGAGCAGTACTTC. Translating gives CASTLTPTYEQYF.

The rearrangement uses TRBV18 and TRBJ1-2; a weak D match, TRBD1 (6 bases). Trimming took 5 bases from V and 4 from J, leaving 11 bases between them. The germline V gene encodes CDR1 KGHSH and CDR2 LQKENI. This CDR3 has 13 residues. The CDR3 reads CASSSSDSYGYTF. In nucleotides, the CDR3 is TGTGCCAGCTCATCCTCGGACAGCTATGGCTACACCTTC. Drawing the rest from reference TRBV18 and TRBJ1-2, the complete variable domain is NAGVMQNPRHLVRRRGQEARLRCSPMKGHSHVYWYRQLPEEGLKFMVYLQKENIIDESGMPKERFSAEFPKEGPSILRIQQVVRGDSAAYFCASSSSDSYGYTFGSGTRLTVV.

The chain joins TRBV24-1 to TRBJ1-6, with TRBD1 matching 9 bases. Germline V gene lookup returns CDR1 KGHDR and CDR2 SFDVKD. V shed 3 bases and J 5 bases; nucleotides not matched to a gene: 4. There are 16 residues in the CDR3. This CDR3 is CATSDGGQGNNSPLHF. For the CDR3, the DNA is TGTGCCACCAGTGATGGGGGACAGGGAAATAATTCACCCCTCCACTTT.

This chain connects TRBV15 to TRBJ2-5; a possible D gene is TRBD2 (5 bases). The ends were cut back, 8 bases at V and 4 bases at J, with 14 bases in the middle. Per the germline V gene, CDR1 is LNHNV and CDR2 is YYDKDF (reference sequence). The CDR3 is 13 amino acids. The CDR3 is CATGGLRGETQYF. DNA for the CDR3: TGTGCCACCGGAGGACTCCGAGGAGAGACCCAGTACTTC.

The chain uses TRBV6-2 or TRBV6-3 and TRBJ2-7, with no clear D. The CDR3 has 13 amino acids. CDR1 MNHEY and CDR2 SVGEGT come from the germline V gene. Trimming took 0 bases from V and 4 from J, leaving 7 bases between them. The CDR3 region has the DNA TGTGCCAGCAGTTACTCCCTAGTATACGAGCAGTACTTC. This encodes CASSYSLVYEQYF.

The V and J genes are TRBV4-2 and TRBJ2-1; 12 nucleotides line up with TRBD2. This CDR3 is 15 amino acids long. V shed 5 bases and J 2 bases; nucleotides not matched to a gene: 1. CDR1 and CDR2 (germline): LGHNA, YNFKEQ. CDR3 nucleotide sequence: TGTGCCAGCAGCTCTAGCGGGAGGGCCTACAATGAGCAGTTCTTC. It encodes CASSSSGRAYNEQFF.

The gene calls are TRBV7-6 and TRBJ2-1; a possible D gene is TRBD2 (5 bases). Germline assignment: CDR1 SGHVS and CDR2 FNYEAQ. The V gene lost 0 bases and the J gene lost 4 bases, with 10 bases spanning the gap. The length of the CDR3 is 15 residues. Written as DNA, the CDR3 is TGTGCCAGCAGCTTAGCTGTTAGGGAGTACAATGAGCAGTTCTTC. This sequence encodes CASSLAVREYNEQFF.

The genes are TRBV24-1 and TRBJ2-5; D not resolved. V lost 2 bases to trimming and J lost 5 bases, with 2 bases between them. The V gene's germline CDR1 is KGHDR and CDR2 SFDVKD. The CDR3 covers 11 residues. DNA for the CDR3: TGTGCCACCAGTGATTCTGAGACCCAGTACTTC. Translating it yields CATSDSETQYF.

This rearrangement joins TRBV7-9 to TRBJ1-4, with D unresolved. The germline CDR1 and CDR2 sequences are SEHNR and FQNEAQ (reference sequence). The CDR3 covers 16 residues. V dropped 8 bases and J dropped 0 bases, with 16 bases sitting between them. CDR3 in amino acids: CASGIEEWTTNEKLFF. CDR3 nucleotides: TGTGCCAGCGGCATTGAGGAATGGACAACTAATGAAAAACTGTTTTTT. Full variable domain (rest looked up from reference TRBV7-9 and TRBJ1-4): DTGVSQNPRHKITKRGQNVTFRCDPISEHNRLYWYRQTLGQGPEFLTYFQNEAQLEKSRLLSDRFSAERPKGSFSTLEIQRTEQGDSAMYLCASGIEEWTTNEKLFFGSGTQLSVL.

The chain combines TRBV7-8 with TRBJ1-2, with unresolved D. CDR3 length: 12 residues. V was clipped by 3 bases and J by 8 bases, with 10 bases between them. Germline V CDR1 and CDR2: SGHVS, FQNEAQ. The CDR3 region is CASSLAEEGYTF. The CDR3 DNA sequence: TGTGCCAGCAGCTTGGCTGAGGAGGGCTACACCTTC.

Regarding this clone: The junction departs from germline at one end; a sequencing error may be responsible. The rearrangement uses TRBV5-5 and TRBJ2-6; TRBD2 agrees at 11 bases. This CDR3 spans 17 amino acids. Germline CDR1 is SGHKS and CDR2 is YYEKEE (reference sequence). The CDR3 DNA sequence: TGTGCCAGCAGCAGACTAGCGGGGCCCTCTGCGGCCAACGTCCTGACTTTC. This sequence encodes CASSRLAGPSAANVLTF.

The J gene is TRBJ2-7, the V gene TRBV6-5; 9 bases agree with TRBD2. The germline gives CDR1 MNHEY, CDR2 SVGAGI. V was pared by 11 bases and J by 4 bases, with 9 bases of the junction left unmatched. The length of the CDR3 is 13 residues. CDR3 region: CAAAGGPEYEQYF. The CDR3 DNA reads as TGTGCCGCCGCGGGAGGGCCTGAATACGAGCAGTACTTC.

This chain links TRBV28 with TRBJ2-1; tentative D call: TRBD2 (5 bases). Per germline, CDR1 MDHEN and CDR2 SYDVKM. Trimming removed 6 bases from V and 0 bases from J, with 21 bases in between. CDR3 length: 18 amino acids. CDR3 sequence (DNA): TGTGCCAGCAGCCTTAACTCGTTTCTAGCATCCTCCTACAATGAGCAGTTCTTC. Its protein is CASSLNSFLASSYNEQFF.

The chain links TRBV28 to TRBJ2-7, with 8 bases identical to TRBD2. This CDR3 is 16 amino acids long. V shed 4 bases, J shed 2 bases, and the junction held 10 bases outside the gene matches. CDR1 is MDHEN, CDR2 SYDVKM, per germline. Written as DNA, the CDR3 is TGTGCCAGCAGTTCCCTCGGTAGCGGGACCCCCTACGAGCAGTACTTC. Its translation: CASSSLGSGTPYEQYF.

This clone was counted only a few times. As DNA, the CDR3 is TGTGCCAGCAGCCAAGGCTGGGGGAGGGCGAACACCGGGGAGCTGTTTTTT. This codes for CASSQGWGRANTGELFF. The V and J genes are TRBV3-1 (or the pseudogene TRBV3-2) and TRBJ2-2; 7 nucleotides align to TRBD2. The V gene end was trimmed by 1 base and the J gene end by 0 bases; junction bases not matched to a gene: 5. Germline V lookup: CDR1 LGHDT, CDR2 YNNKEL (reference sequence). This CDR3 is 17 amino acids long.

The gene calls are TRBV7-9 and TRBJ2-1, with 12 bases fitting TRBD2. The germline gives CDR1 SEHNR, CDR2 FQNEAQ (reference sequence). V shed 4 bases and J 7 bases; nucleotides not matched to a gene: 5. The CDR3 extends over 15 amino acids. The CDR3 is CASSSTSGSGNEQFF. The CDR3 DNA follows: TGTGCCAGCAGCTCGACTAGCGGGAGCGGAAATGAGCAGTTCTTC.

This CDR3 is CASSYGGDGYEQYF. Here the CDR3 DNA reads TGTGCCAGCAGTTACGGAGGGGACGGCTACGAGCAGTACTTC. V and J are TRBV6-6 and TRBJ2-7; D perhaps matches TRBD2 (6 bases). Trimming cost V 2 bases and J 3 bases, with 11 bases left between them. This CDR3 has 14 residues. The germline CDR1 and CDR2 sequences are MNHNY and SVGAGI (reference sequence).

J is TRBJ2-2 and V is TRBV6-2 or TRBV6-3, with a weak D call TRBD1 (5 bases). This CDR3 comprises 14 residues. CDR1 is MNHEY and CDR2 is SVGEGT in the germline V gene. Trimming cost V 2 bases and J 5 bases, with 9 bases left between them. The CDR3 loop is CASSYLRGTGELFF. As DNA, the CDR3 is TGTGCCAGCAGTTACCTTAGGGGAACCGGGGAGCTGTTTTTT.

The rearrangement links TRBV15 to TRBJ2-1; 9 positions match TRBD1. CDR3 size: 14 residues. V lost 7 bases to trimming and J lost 10 bases; unmatched junction nucleotides: 11. The germline V gene has CDR1 LNHNV and CDR2 YYDKDF (reference sequence). The DNA for the CDR3 is TGTGCCACCACCTCCGGGACAGGGTTCGGGGAGCAGTTCTTC. It translates to CATTSGTGFGEQFF.

The V call is TRBV4-3, the J call TRBJ2-7; 7 nucleotides match TRBD1. With V trimmed by 2 bases and J by 0 bases, 4 bases remained unmatched. The CDR3 is made up of 15 amino acids. Germline V gene sequence: CDR1 LGHNA, CDR2 YSLEER. CDR3 loop: CASSQYPGGSYEQYF. The CDR3 bases are TGCGCCAGCAGCCAATACCCAGGGGGCTCCTACGAGCAGTACTTC.

This sequence joins TRBV24-1 and TRBJ2-3, with 10 bases aligning to TRBD2. CDR1 and CDR2 from the germline V gene are KGHDR and SFDVKD. The CDR3 has 14 residues. The V gene end was trimmed by 10 bases and the J gene end by 7 bases; junction bases not matched to a gene: 10. The CDR3 reads CATSSSGSLHTQYF. The CDR3 bases are TGTGCCACTAGCTCTAGCGGGAGCTTACATACGCAGTATTTT.

This chain connects TRBV19 to TRBJ1-1; D is perhaps TRBD1 (6 bases). The CDR3 length is 15 residues. The V gene's germline CDR1 is LNHDA and CDR2 SQIVND (reference sequence). Trimming removed 4 bases from V and 0 bases from J, with 12 bases in between. For the CDR3, the DNA is TGTGCCAGTAGTAGGGACGGACAGATGAACACTGAAGCTTTCTTT. Its translation: CASSRDGQMNTEAFF.

The rearrangement joins TRBV4-1 to TRBJ1-2; 7 nucleotides match TRBD1. Germline V lookup: CDR1 MGHRA, CDR2 YSYEKL. Trimming removed 0 bases from V and 2 bases from J; junction bases left unmatched: 6. This CDR3 spans 16 amino acids. CDR3 sequence reads: CASSQDATGINYGYTF. The CDR3 DNA reads as TGCGCCAGCAGCCAAGATGCGACAGGGATAAACTATGGCTACACCTTC.